The 32 T cell receptor beta chains below were found in one sample sequenced in a study of patients and donors after allogeneic stem cell transplantation. MiXCR, run by TCRdb on the RT-PCR reads, gives a single entry per CDR3 protein. The data show 57,000 or so distinct CDR3 sequences, with roughly 15% seen just once and more than 25% held by the top ten. Sample: blood, either unsorted or a sorted T cell fraction (not recorded which). These TCRs come from a human donor who was either an allogeneic HSCT recipient or a stem cell or donor lymphocyte infusion donor (not recorded which). It is not recorded whose cells these are; they may come from a transplant donor.

The table lists this clonotype with many counts. V usage is TRBV6-1 and J usage is TRBJ1-5, with TRBD1 matching 7 bases. In germline, CDR1 is MNHNS, CDR2 SASEGT. The ends lost 5 bases at V and 4 bases at J; junction bases unmatched: 8. The CDR3 loop spans 15 amino acids. CDR3 nucleotide sequence: TGTGCCAGCAGTACGCCGACAGGGCTGAATCAGCCCCAGCATTTT. Translating it yields CASSTPTGLNQPQHF.

This clonotype was observed many times. The chain couples TRBV3-1 to TRBJ1-5; the match to TRBD1 covers 7 bases. The CDR3 covers 16 residues. After removal of 0 bases from V and 2 bases from J, the junction contained 4 bases not matched to a gene. CDR1 is LGHDT and CDR2 is YNNKEL in the germline V gene (reference sequence). This CDR3 reads CASSQDFDRGNQPQHF. The CDR3 nucleotides read TGTGCCAGCAGCCAAGATTTCGACAGGGGCAATCAGCCCCAGCATTTT.

This clonotype was counted between two and nine times. The V and J genes are TRBV20-1 and TRBJ2-1; 9 bases map to TRBD2. CDR3 length equals 15 residues. V was clipped by 4 bases and J by 8 bases; unmatched bases: 12. Germline V gene lookup returns CDR1 DFQATT and CDR2 SNEGSKA (reference sequence). DNA for the CDR3: TGCAGTGCTACGCCGCGCGGGAGGGCCCTCTATGAGCAGTTCTTC. This gives the protein CSATPRGRALYEQFF.

This clonotype was counted a few times. This chain uses TRBV18 with TRBJ2-1; D unclear. The V gene's germline CDR1 is KGHSH and CDR2 LQKENI. Trimming took 2 bases from V and 4 from J, leaving 6 bases between them. The CDR3 has 13 residues. The CDR3 loop is CASSPEGYNEQFF. The CDR3 DNA reads as TGTGCCAGCTCACCAGAAGGGTACAATGAGCAGTTCTTC.

About this clonotype: The junction departs from germline at one end; a sequencing error may be responsible. The chain employs TRBV7-6 and TRBJ2-1; possibly TRBD2 for D (6 bases). CDR1 is SGHVS and CDR2 is FNYEAQ in the germline V gene. This CDR3 is built from 19 residues. CDR3 region: CASSLADENGYTTGDEQFF. The CDR3 coding sequence is TGTGCCAGCAGCCTAGCCGACGAAAACGGCTACACAACGGGGGATGAGCAGTTCTTC.

This clonotype was picked up many times. The V and J genes are TRBV3-1 and TRBJ1-2; maybe TRBD1 (6 bases). The germline V and J ends were trimmed by 4 bases and 4 bases, with 10 bases remaining between them. This CDR3 contains 13 residues. Germline loops: CDR1 LGHDT, CDR2 YNNKEL (reference sequence). The CDR3 nucleotides are TGTGCCAGCAGCCGGACAGAAGTCTATGGCTACACCTTC. Translating it yields CASSRTEVYGYTF.

This sequence joins TRBV9 and TRBJ2-3; TRBD1 matches at 7 bases. The germline CDR1 and CDR2 sequences are SGDLS and YYNGEE. With V trimmed by 0 bases and J by 4 bases, 2 bases remained unmatched. The CDR3 is made up of 14 amino acids. Here the CDR3 reads CASSVGDRADTQYF. CDR3 DNA sequence: TGTGCCAGCAGCGTAGGAGACAGGGCAGATACGCAGTATTTT.

The rearrangement uses TRBV7-9 and TRBJ2-2, with D hard to call. V gave up 1 base and J gave up 3 bases, with 0 bases separating them. This CDR3 is 12 amino acids long. Per germline, CDR1 SEHNR and CDR2 FQNEAQ (reference sequence). CDR3 in amino acids: CASSLDTGELFF. The CDR3 DNA is TGTGCCAGCAGCTTAGACACCGGGGAGCTGTTTTTT.

There are many counts of this clonotype. This chain links TRBV10-3 with TRBJ2-2, with D perhaps matching TRBD1 (6 bases). This CDR3 is 16 amino acids long. V was pared by 4 bases and J by 5 bases, with 17 bases between. Per germline, CDR1 ENHRY and CDR2 SYGVKD. CDR3 coding DNA: TGTGCCATCAGTGGACAGGCCATCGAACTGACCGGGGAGCTGTTTTTT. This encodes CAISGQAIELTGELFF.

This clonotype has just a few counts. CDR3 loop: CSARDRKDRLNYNEQFF. The DNA for the CDR3 is TGCAGTGCTAGAGATCGAAAGGACAGACTGAACTACAATGAGCAGTTCTTC. The genes are TRBV20-1 and TRBJ2-1; perhaps TRBD1 as D (6 bases). V shed 0 bases and J shed 3 bases, with 18 bases lying between them. Germline CDR1 and CDR2: DFQATT and SNEGSKA (reference sequence). CDR3 length: 17 residues.

This clonotype was observed a few times. The V gene is TRBV9, the J gene TRBJ2-5; D perhaps matches TRBD2 (6 bases). V was cut by 2 bases and J by 0 bases, with 14 bases left in between. The CDR3 totals 16 residues. Germline V CDR1 and CDR2: SGDLS, YYNGEE. The CDR3 DNA is TGTGCCAGCAGCGTTGCCGGGACTCCCTACCAAGAGACCCAGTACTTC. Encoded protein: CASSVAGTPYQETQYF.

The chain uses TRBV14 and TRBJ1-6, with no clear D. Per germline, CDR1 SGHDN and CDR2 FVKESK. The CDR3 has 20 amino acids. V was shortened by 2 bases and J by 0 bases, with 20 bases between the two germline ends. This CDR3 is CASSQRIPGFRSSYNSPLHF. CDR3 sequence (DNA): TGTGCCAGCAGCCAAAGAATCCCGGGCTTCAGGAGCTCCTATAATTCACCCCTCCACTTT. Based on the CDR3 plus reference TRBV14 and TRBJ1-6, the full variable domain is EAGVTQFPSHSVIEKGQTVTLRCDPISGHDNLYWYRRVMGKEIKFLLHFVKESKQDESGMPNNRFLAERTGGTYSTLKVQPAELEDSGVYFCASSQRIPGFRSSYNSPLHFGNGTRLTVT.

The chain combines TRBV29-1 with TRBJ2-7, with a tentative D call TRBD2 (6 bases). Germline V gene data show CDR1 as SQVTM and CDR2 as ANQGSEA. V was shortened by 3 bases and J by 3 bases, with 21 bases between the two germline ends. This CDR3 is 16 amino acids long. The CDR3 DNA reads as TGCAGCGTTGAGTCGGCCGACCGCGGGAACTACTACGAGCAGTACTTC. This encodes CSVESADRGNYYEQYF.

The chain uses TRBV18 and TRBJ2-7, with D possibly being TRBD2 (5 bases). The CDR3 has 15 amino acids. Trimming removed 6 bases from V and 5 bases from J, with 20 bases in between. Per the germline V gene, CDR1 is KGHSH and CDR2 is LQKENI. The CDR3 region is CASSFMREVWDEQYF. CDR3 nucleotides: TGTGCCAGCTCTTTCATGAGGGAAGTATGGGACGAGCAGTACTTC.

A few counts support this clonotype. The rearrangement uses TRBV10-3 and TRBJ2-7, with D tentatively TRBD2 (6 bases). Looked up from germline, CDR1 is ENHRY and CDR2 is SYGVKD. V was trimmed by 4 bases and J by 1 base, leaving 14 bases between them. The CDR3 has 15 residues. CDR3 amino acids: CAISGGGTPSYEQYF. The CDR3 DNA sequence: TGTGCCATCAGTGGAGGAGGGACCCCATCCTACGAGCAGTACTTC.

This clonotype was counted only a few times. V usage is TRBV2 and J usage is TRBJ2-1; TRBD2 might be the D (5 bases). The germline V and J ends were trimmed by 3 bases and 1 base, with 16 bases remaining between them. The CDR3 contains 17 residues. From germline, CDR1 is SNHLY and CDR2 FYNNEI. The CDR3 DNA follows: TGTGCCAGCAGTGAGGAGGCTCTTGGCGGATCCTACAATGAGCAGTTCTTC. It encodes CASSEEALGGSYNEQFF.

Regarding this clonotype: This likely comes from a read error, as the CDR3 has no conserved phenylalanine or tryptophan at its end. The gene calls are TRBV19 and TRBJ1-1, with D possibly TRBD1 on 6 matching bases. Germline CDR1 is LNHDA and CDR2 is SQIVND (reference sequence). Trimming left V 9 bases short and J 4 bases short, with 21 bases between. This CDR3 comprises 15 residues. The CDR3 sequence is CASNAGWGAATEAFL. The DNA of the CDR3 is TGTGCCAGCAACGCTGGGTGGGGGGCGGCCACTGAAGCTTTCTTG.

The V and J genes are TRBV24-1 and TRBJ2-4; 7 bases match TRBD1. Trimming took 12 bases from V and 0 from J; bases not matched to a gene: 10. The CDR3 loop spans 15 amino acids. Germline CDR1 and CDR2: KGHDR and SFDVKD. The CDR3 DNA reads as TGTGCCGATAACAGGGGTCGCCTAGCCAAAAACATTCAGTACTTC. Translating it yields CADNRGRLAKNIQYF.

This clonotype was observed a handful of times. V usage is TRBV12-3 or TRBV12-4 and J usage is TRBJ2-1; D call uncertain. The CDR3 sequence is 10 residues long. V was pared by 2 bases and J by 7 bases, with 0 bases between. CDR3 bases: TGTGCCAGCAGTTTAAATGAGCAGTTCTTC. Residues: CASSLNEQFF.

This clonotype was detected a few times. The V gene is TRBV11-2, the J gene TRBJ1-2; maybe TRBD1 (5 bases). The CDR3 contains 14 residues. Trimming cost V 8 bases and J 0 bases, with 13 bases left between them. CDR1 is SGHAT and CDR2 is FQNNGV in the germline V gene. The CDR3 spells CASATGTPNYGYTF. DNA for the CDR3: TGTGCCAGCGCAACTGGGACGCCTAACTATGGCTACACCTTC.

The rearrangement links TRBV3-1 to TRBJ2-7, with D possibly matching TRBD1 (6 bases). The CDR3 length is 17 residues. The V gene's germline CDR1 is LGHDT and CDR2 YNNKEL (reference sequence). The ends were cut back, 0 bases at V and 3 bases at J, with 18 bases in the middle. The CDR3 nucleotides are TGTGCCAGCAGCCAAGATCTTCCGACCGGACAGAGCTACGAGCAGTACTTC. Its protein product is CASSQDLPTGQSYEQYF.

This clonotype was seen only a few times. The V gene is TRBV7-9, the J gene TRBJ2-7, with a weak D call TRBD2 (5 bases). The length of the CDR3 is 19 residues. Germline V gene data show CDR1 as SEHNR and CDR2 as FQNEAQ (reference sequence). V dropped 5 bases and J dropped 3 bases, with 29 bases sitting between them. CDR3 region: CASSPRPAQIPGRLYEQYF. The CDR3 region has the DNA TGTGCCAGCAGCCCTCGCCCTGCGCAGATCCCGGGAAGGCTCTACGAGCAGTACTTC.

The V call is TRBV2, the J call TRBJ2-1, with D unresolved. V was pared by 6 bases and J by 4 bases, with 7 bases between. Germline CDR1 SNHLY, CDR2 FYNNEI. The CDR3 sequence is 12 residues long. CDR3 DNA: TGTGCCAGCAGATACCTTTACAATGAGCAGTTCTTC. Its translation: CASRYLYNEQFF.

This clonotype was observed a few times. V gene TRBV20-1 combines with J gene TRBJ2-3, with TRBD2 matching over 13 bases. The V gene's germline CDR1 is DFQATT and CDR2 SNEGSKA (reference sequence). The junction had 2 bases not matched to a gene; V was cut back by 3 bases and J by 2 bases. This CDR3 spans 15 amino acids. CDR3 coding DNA: TGCAGTGCTAGGGGACTAGCGGGATACACAGATACGCAGTATTTT. Translation: CSARGLAGYTDTQYF.

This clonotype has a count of ten or more. The V gene is TRBV20-1, the J gene TRBJ2-1, with a weak D call TRBD2 (5 bases). The V end lost 6 bases, the J end lost 5 bases, and 14 bases lay between the germline ends. The length of the CDR3 is 13 residues. The germline gives CDR1 DFQATT, CDR2 SNEGSKA (reference sequence). CDR3 residues: CSASGSVNNEQFF. In DNA, the CDR3 is TGCAGTGCCTCGGGATCCGTAAACAATGAGCAGTTCTTC.

The chain uses TRBV15 and TRBJ2-7; 8 positions agree with TRBD1. CDR1 is LNHNV, CDR2 YYDKDF, per germline (reference sequence). V lost 5 bases and J lost 3; bases outside the gene matches: 6. The CDR3 runs 14 residues. The CDR3 loop is CATSSLDRDYEQYF. In DNA, the CDR3 is TGTGCCACCAGCTCCTTGGACAGGGACTACGAGCAGTACTTC.

This clonotype was found once. The CDR3 sequence is CASSQGTGGQETQYF. CDR3 nucleotide sequence: TGTGCCAGCTCACAAGGAACAGGGGGCCAAGAGACCCAGTACTTC. This chain connects TRBV18 to TRBJ2-5; 8 bases are a match to TRBD1. CDR3 length: 15 residues. Per the germline V gene, CDR1 is KGHSH and CDR2 is LQKENI. After removal of 4 bases from V and 1 base from J, the junction contained 5 bases not matched to a gene. Complete variable domain (other parts from reference TRBV18 and TRBJ2-5): NAGVMQNPRHLVRRRGQEARLRCSPMKGHSHVYWYRQLPEEGLKFMVYLQKENIIDESGMPKERFSAEFPKEGPSILRIQQVVRGDSAAYFCASSQGTGGQETQYFGPGTRLLVL.

This clonotype was counted only a few times. V is TRBV12-3 or TRBV12-4 and J is TRBJ2-5; D uncertain. This CDR3 contains 16 residues. V lost 0 bases, J lost 1 base, and 12 bases lay in between. The CDR3 here is CASSLALGRPQETQYF. The CDR3 region has the DNA TGTGCCAGCAGTTTAGCGCTAGGAAGGCCCCAAGAGACCCAGTACTTC.

V gene TRBV5-1 combines with J gene TRBJ2-3; D uncertain. The CDR3 covers 15 residues. Trimming shortened V by 0 bases and J by 5 bases, and 13 bases separated the two germline ends. The germline V gene has CDR1 SGHRS and CDR2 YFSETQ. CDR3: CASSLVDPPRDTQYF. CDR3 nucleotide sequence: TGCGCCAGCAGCTTGGTGGACCCACCACGAGATACGCAGTATTTT. The full variable domain, completed using reference TRBV5-1 and TRBJ2-3, is KAGVTQTPRYLIKTRGQQVTLSCSPISGHRSVSWYQQTPGQGLQFLFEYFSETQRNKGNFPGRFSGRQFSNSRSEMNVSTLELGDSALYLCASSLVDPPRDTQYFGPGTRLTVL.

This clonotype was counted many times. The V gene is TRBV12-3 or TRBV12-4, the J gene TRBJ2-5, with D perhaps matching TRBD2 (6 bases). The CDR3 is 13 amino acids. The germline V and J ends were trimmed by 3 bases and 5 bases, with 10 bases remaining between them. CDR3 bases: TGTGCCAGCAGTTTTGGAGGGTTGGAGACCCAGTACTTC. Translation gives CASSFGGLETQYF.

This sequence joins TRBV2 and TRBJ2-4; D may be TRBD1 or TRBD2 (5 bases each). In germline, CDR1 is SNHLY, CDR2 FYNNEI. V was pared by 4 bases and J by 6 bases, with 22 bases between. The CDR3 contains 17 residues. The CDR3 DNA reads TGTGCCAGCAGTGGTTGGGGGACCGGCGTCCGGGGAAACATTCAGTACTTC. Residues: CASSGWGTGVRGNIQYF.

This clonotype appeared many times. V gene TRBV11-3 combines with J gene TRBJ1-5, with TRBD1 identical over 8 bases. Losses at the gene ends were 4 bases for V and 4 bases for J; bases not matched to a gene: 6. This CDR3 comprises 15 residues. Germline CDR1 is SGHNT and CDR2 is YENEEA. The CDR3, as DNA: TGTGCCAGCAGCTCCGGGACAGGATGGAATCAGCCCCAGCATTTT. Translation: CASSSGTGWNQPQHF.